A single sample gave rise to the 31 T cell receptor beta chains below, sequenced in a study of identical twins. TCRdb reanalysed the 5' RACE reads using MiXCR and keeps one entry per CDR3 protein. The table lists about 390,000 distinct CDR3 sequences, roughly 10% of them singletons, with 7.5% to 9.5% in the top ten. The source material was naive T cells sorted from blood. The receptor source for this set is a woman between 50 and 59 years old in good health.

The chain employs TRBV7-8 and TRBJ2-1; 8 bases are a match to TRBD2. Germline CDR1 is SGHVS and CDR2 is FQNEAQ. After removal of 3 bases from V and 6 bases from J, the junction contained 7 bases not matched to a gene. This CDR3 is built from 15 residues. The CDR3 is CASSLAGLGFNEQFF. The DNA for the CDR3 is TGTGCCAGCAGCTTGGCGGGACTAGGGTTCAATGAGCAGTTCTTC.

The chain recombines TRBV5-1 with TRBJ2-2; 8 bases are a match to TRBD2. The ends lost 0 bases at V and 5 bases at J; junction bases unmatched: 6. The germline V gene encodes CDR1 SGHRS and CDR2 YFSETQ. The CDR3 contains 16 residues. As DNA, the CDR3 is TGCGCCAGCAGCTTGGAACCAGCGGGGGTTACCGGGGAGCTGTTTTTT. Its translation is CASSLEPAGVTGELFF.

The chain recombines TRBV7-2 with TRBJ2-1; D might be TRBD2 (5 bases). Germline assignment: CDR1 SGHTA and CDR2 FQGNSA. Trimming took 5 bases from V and 7 from J, leaving 15 bases between them. The CDR3 length is 14 residues. The CDR3 nucleotides read TGTGCCAGCAGCCTTCCCGGGAATTGGAATGAGCAGTTCTTC. The encoded protein is CASSLPGNWNEQFF.

This clonotype was counted only a few times. The chain employs TRBV5-1 and TRBJ1-2; 7 positions agree with TRBD1. The CDR3 has 15 amino acids. Germline V gene sequence: CDR1 SGHRS, CDR2 YFSETQ. Germline trimming cut 0 bases from V and 0 bases from J; bases unmatched to any gene: 2. The CDR3 DNA sequence: TGCGCCAGCAGCTTGGCCGGGACAGCTAACTATGGCTACACCTTC. Translating gives CASSLAGTANYGYTF.

In this sample, this clonotype turned up a few times. V gene TRBV6-2 or TRBV6-3 combines with J gene TRBJ2-7; TRBD2 aligns across 9 bases. The trim removed 4 bases at V and 7 bases at J, leaving 11 bases unmatched. This CDR3 has 15 amino acids. CDR1 MNHEY and CDR2 SVGEGT come from the germline V gene. The CDR3 loop reads CASSLRPSGTGEQYF. The CDR3 nucleotides read TGTGCCAGCAGTTTACGCCCTAGCGGGACCGGGGAGCAGTACTTC.

This clonotype was counted only a few times. The chain carries TRBV12-3 or TRBV12-4 and TRBJ2-3; D is uncertain. Trimming stripped 3 bases from V and 3 bases from J, with 10 bases between. This CDR3 spans 14 amino acids. In DNA, the CDR3 is TGTGCCAGCAGTTTTTTGTTAGGGACAGATACGCAGTATTTT. It specifies CASSFLLGTDTQYF.

This clonotype was observed a few times. This chain links TRBV5-6 with TRBJ1-5; possibly TRBD1 for D (5 bases). CDR3 length equals 17 residues. Germline V gene lookup returns CDR1 SGHDT and CDR2 YYEEEE. Trimming stripped 0 bases from V and 0 bases from J, with 13 bases between. The CDR3 coding sequence is TGTGCCAGCAGCTTGGCCAAGACAGCTCTTAGCAATCAGCCCCAGCATTTT. It specifies CASSLAKTALSNQPQHF.

This clonotype was detected ten times or more. This chain links TRBV28 with TRBJ2-1, with no clear D. Germline V gives CDR1 MDHEN, CDR2 SYDVKM. This CDR3 is 15 amino acids long. The germline V and J ends were trimmed by 3 bases and 5 bases, with 14 bases remaining between them. The CDR3 DNA follows: TGTGCCAGCAGTTTTGATCCAGGATCTAACAATGAGCAGTTCTTC. It specifies CASSFDPGSNNEQFF.

V gene TRBV29-1 combines with J gene TRBJ2-1, with TRBD1 as a possible D gene (5 bases). The germline CDR1 and CDR2 sequences are SQVTM and ANQGSEA. Trimming shortened V by 8 bases and J by 0 bases, and 11 bases separated the two germline ends. The CDR3 runs 13 residues. CDR3 DNA sequence: TGCAGCTGTATGGGGCCCTCCTACAATGAGCAGTTCTTC. Its protein product is CSCMGPSYNEQFF.

In its sample, this clonotype was seen many times. The chain couples TRBV29-1 to TRBJ2-1, with 10 bases fitting TRBD2. The germline gives CDR1 SQVTM, CDR2 ANQGSEA. V lost 3 bases to trimming and J lost 9 bases; unmatched junction nucleotides: 8. CDR3 length equals 14 residues. The CDR3 loop is CSVDQAGGPSEQFF. The DNA of the CDR3 is TGCAGCGTTGACCAAGCGGGAGGGCCGAGTGAGCAGTTCTTC.

This clonotype was found a few times. The V call is TRBV25-1, the J call TRBJ2-1; 7 bases map to TRBD2. Germline V gene lookup returns CDR1 MGHDK and CDR2 SYGVNS. The V gene end was trimmed by 4 bases and the J gene end by 8 bases; junction bases not matched to a gene: 5. This CDR3 spans 13 amino acids. The CDR3 DNA reads TGTGCCAGCAGTGGCGGGGGTCGGGATGAGCAGTTCTTC. It codes for CASSGGGRDEQFF.

In its sample, this clonotype was seen many times. This rearrangement joins TRBV5-1 to TRBJ2-1; D unclear. V dropped 0 bases and J dropped 7 bases, with 5 bases sitting between them. CDR1 and CDR2 (germline): SGHRS, YFSETQ. This CDR3 has 12 amino acids. The CDR3 protein is CASSLEVNEQFF. CDR3 nucleotide sequence: TGCGCCAGCAGCTTGGAGGTGAATGAGCAGTTCTTC.

The rearrangement links TRBV3-1 to TRBJ2-1; D remains unclear. Trimming stripped 1 base from V and 9 bases from J, with 13 bases between. The CDR3 sequence is 14 residues long. Per germline, CDR1 LGHDT and CDR2 YNNKEL (reference sequence). The chain's CDR3 is CASSQASRLVEQFF. DNA for the CDR3: TGTGCCAGCAGCCAAGCCTCCCGACTGGTTGAGCAGTTCTTC.

Many counts were recorded for this clonotype. The V gene is TRBV4-1, the J gene TRBJ1-5; D is unclear. V was shortened by 1 base and J by 3 bases, with 13 bases between the two germline ends. The CDR3 consists of 16 residues. Germline V gives CDR1 MGHRA, CDR2 YSYEKL. This CDR3 is CASSQVSSSVNQPQHF. The CDR3 DNA is TGCGCCAGCAGCCAAGTGAGTAGCAGTGTCAATCAGCCCCAGCATTTT.

This chain links TRBV30 with TRBJ2-7, with TRBD1 matching over 11 bases. Looked up from germline, CDR1 is GTSNPN and CDR2 is SVGIG (reference sequence). This CDR3 has 15 residues. V lost 5 bases to trimming and J lost 6 bases; unmatched junction nucleotides: 12. The CDR3 loop is CAWEPKGTGGVEQYF. DNA for the CDR3: TGTGCCTGGGAACCAAAGGGGACAGGGGGAGTCGAGCAGTACTTC.

This clonotype was seen a handful of times. V is TRBV15 and J is TRBJ2-1; 8 positions agree with TRBD1. The CDR3 is made up of 16 amino acids. With V trimmed by 3 bases and J by 2 bases, 6 bases remained unmatched. Germline V gene lookup returns CDR1 LNHNV and CDR2 YYDKDF (reference sequence). The DNA for the CDR3 is TGTGCCACCAGCAGGGGCGACAGGGGACCCTACAATGAGCAGTTCTTC. Its protein is CATSRGDRGPYNEQFF.

This clonotype was counted at least ten times. The chain carries TRBV5-1 and TRBJ2-3; 8 bases are a match to TRBD2. V was pared by 0 bases and J by 0 bases, with 9 bases of the junction left unmatched. Germline CDR1 and CDR2: SGHRS and YFSETQ. This CDR3 contains 18 residues. The CDR3 reads CASSLGSAGVPSTDTQYF. CDR3 coding DNA: TGCGCCAGCAGCTTGGGGTCAGCGGGAGTCCCTAGCACAGATACGCAGTATTTT.

Many counts were recorded for this clonotype. The chain combines TRBV21-1 with TRBJ1-4; the table's D call, TRBD1, has no DNA check behind it. TRBV21-1 is labeled a pseudogene. This CDR3 has 16 residues. The CDR3 DNA sequence: TGTGCCAGCAGCAGGGACCAGGGTGGACCTAATGAAAAACTGTTTTTT. It translates to CASSRDQGGPNEKLFF.

The sample holds many counts of this clonotype. The DNA for the CDR3 is TGTGCCAGCAGCTTCCTTGAATATGAGCAGTTCTTC. Protein product: CASSFLEYEQFF. This chain connects TRBV5-4 to TRBJ2-1; no clear D gene. V was pared by 2 bases and J by 8 bases, with 8 bases between. This CDR3 is built from 12 residues. Germline assignment: CDR1 SGHNT and CDR2 YYREEE (reference sequence).

This clonotype showed up just a few times. The chain carries TRBV24-1 and TRBJ2-1, with 13 nucleotides matching TRBD2. CDR1 and CDR2 from the germline V gene are KGHDR and SFDVKD. The V segment lost 6 bases and the J segment 6 bases; nucleotides outside the gene matches: 7. The CDR3 contains 16 residues. CDR3 nucleotide sequence: TGTGCCACCAGTAAGGCCGGGACTAGCGGGGTCAATGAGCAGTTCTTC. Translation gives CATSKAGTSGVNEQFF.

This clonotype was counted a few times. CDR3: CASSLEQPMNTEAFF. CDR3 bases: TGCGCCAGCAGCTTGGAACAGCCAATGAACACTGAAGCTTTCTTT. The chain is built from TRBV5-1 and TRBJ1-1; D unclear. The germline V and J ends were trimmed by 0 bases and 0 bases, with 9 bases remaining between them. The CDR3 runs to 15 residues. Germline CDR1 reads SGHRS; CDR2 reads YFSETQ.

This clonotype was seen a few times. The rearrangement uses TRBV30 and TRBJ2-5; 9 nucleotides line up with TRBD2. Germline CDR1 GTSNPN, CDR2 SVGIG (reference sequence). The CDR3 is 13 residues long. Unmatched junction bases numbered 5, after V lost 2 bases and J lost 7 bases. CDR3 amino acids: CAWSILAGTTQYF. For the CDR3, the DNA is TGTGCCTGGAGTATTCTAGCGGGAACGACCCAGTACTTC.

The chain combines TRBV12-3 or TRBV12-4 with TRBJ2-5; 7 bases match TRBD1. The CDR3 is made up of 14 amino acids. The ends lost 1 base at V and 3 bases at J; junction bases unmatched: 2. In DNA form, the CDR3 reads TGTGCCAGCAGTTTAGGTGGGACAGAAGAGACCCAGTACTTC. It encodes CASSLGGTEETQYF.

This clonotype was observed many times. The V and J genes are TRBV12-3 or TRBV12-4 and TRBJ2-7; D is perhaps TRBD2 (5 bases). V was pared by 7 bases and J by 1 base, with 14 bases between. The CDR3 covers 14 residues. The CDR3 sequence: CASKKTGLSYEQYF. The CDR3 region has the DNA TGTGCCAGCAAAAAGACGGGGTTATCCTACGAGCAGTACTTC.

This clonotype has only a few counts. The chain employs TRBV6-5 and TRBJ2-1, with 7 positions matching TRBD2. Germline trimming cut 5 bases from V and 4 bases from J; bases unmatched to any gene: 11. In germline, CDR1 is MNHEY, CDR2 SVGAGI. The CDR3 runs to 16 residues. Written as DNA, the CDR3 is TGTGCCAGCAGTGGCGAAGCGGGGACCTTATACAATGAGCAGTTCTTC. Translation: CASSGEAGTLYNEQFF.

The chain has TRBV2 and TRBJ2-3, with 13 bases matching TRBD2. Germline V gene data show CDR1 as SNHLY and CDR2 as FYNNEI. The CDR3 covers 17 residues. J gave up 1 base and V 6 bases, and 7 bases lay outside the gene matches. CDR3 residues: CASRRLAGGLGTDTQYF. DNA of the CDR3: TGTGCCAGCAGGCGACTAGCGGGGGGCCTTGGCACAGATACGCAGTATTTT.

This chain connects TRBV5-1 to TRBJ2-2; the match to TRBD1 covers 7 bases. The CDR3 covers 15 residues. The V gene end was trimmed by 0 bases and the J gene end by 4 bases; junction bases not matched to a gene: 3. Germline values: CDR1 SGHRS, CDR2 YFSETQ. The CDR3 coding sequence is TGCGCCAGCAGCTTGGTTAGGGGGCGCACCGGGGAGCTGTTTTTT. Protein: CASSLVRGRTGELFF. Supplemented by reference TRBV5-1 and TRBJ2-2, the full variable domain reads KAGVTQTPRYLIKTRGQQVTLSCSPISGHRSVSWYQQTPGQGLQFLFEYFSETQRNKGNFPGRFSGRQFSNSRSEMNVSTLELGDSALYLCASSLVRGRTGELFFGEGSRLTVL.

This clonotype has ten or more counts. This rearrangement joins TRBV11-2 to TRBJ2-7, with D unclear. The V gene lost 0 bases and the J gene lost 4 bases, with 7 bases spanning the gap. Germline loops: CDR1 SGHAT, CDR2 FQNNGV. CDR3 size: 13 residues. In DNA form, the CDR3 reads TGTGCCAGCAGCTTAGAAGCCCAGTACGAGCAGTACGTC. This gives the protein CASSLEAQYEQYV.

This clonotype was seen only a few times. DNA for the CDR3: TGCAGTGCCGGGGGACAGCTAGCGGTCACAGATACGCAGTATTTT. It yields the protein CSAGGQLAVTDTQYF. V usage is TRBV20-1 and J usage is TRBJ2-3; the D call may be TRBD1 or TRBD2 (7 bases each). This CDR3 is built from 15 residues. Trimming removed 6 bases at V and 2 bases at J, with 18 bases between. Germline CDR1 and CDR2: DFQATT and SNEGSKA (reference sequence).

V usage is TRBV4-1 and J usage is TRBJ2-1; D may be TRBD1 (6 bases). V gave up 4 bases and J gave up 4 bases, with 17 bases separating them. The CDR3 covers 16 residues. The germline V gene encodes CDR1 MGHRA and CDR2 YSYEKL. The CDR3 DNA reads TGCGCCAGCAGCCCGATATCCAGGACAGTATACAATGAGCAGTTCTTC. Its protein is CASSPISRTVYNEQFF.

The V and J genes are TRBV25-1 and TRBJ2-1; 8 bases are shared with TRBD2. CDR1 and CDR2 from the germline V gene are MGHDK and SYGVNS. CDR3 length equals 16 residues. V trimming: 4 bases; J trimming: 4 bases; junction bases outside the gene matches: 9. The chain's CDR3 is CASSGSLTSAYNEQFF. The CDR3 DNA reads TGTGCCAGCAGTGGATCTTTGACTAGCGCGTACAATGAGCAGTTCTTC. The whole variable domain, remainder taken from reference TRBV25-1 and TRBJ2-1, is EADIYQTPRYLVIGTGKKITLECSQTMGHDKMYWYQQDPGMELHLIHYSYGVNSTEKGDLSSESTVSRIRTEHFPLTLESARPSHTSQYLCASSGSLTSAYNEQFFGPGTRLTVL.